This T cell receptor (beta chain) was obtained from a study of blood T cell repertoires in COVID-19. Only one count was recorded for this clone. The CDR3 covers 16 residues. Germline V lookup: CDR1 SGDLS, CDR2 YYNGEE. V was clipped by 4 bases and J by 2 bases; unmatched bases: 7. Here immunoSEQ multiplex PCR was the method, and the copy in TCRdb shows in-frame clones only, minus some. The sample includes 80,000 to 100,000 clones, around nine tenths of them seen just once. The chain joins TRBV9 to TRBJ2-7, with 12 bases aligning to TRBD2. The origin of this receptor is a woman older than 75 with acute or convalescent COVID-19. The material sequenced was peripheral blood. The DNA for the CDR3 is TGTGCCAGCAGCATGACTAGCGGGGGCCTCCCCTACGAGCAGTACTTC. As protein: CASSMTSGGLPYEQYF.